This T cell receptor (beta chain) originates from a study of cytomegalovirus exposure and HLA in healthy donors. The CDR3 length is 16 residues. The V end was cut by 5 bases, the J end by 2 bases, with 18 bases between. Looked up from germline, CDR1 is SGHVS and CDR2 is FNYEAQ. Each donor's status was that of a healthy bone marrow donor. Remarks on this clone: Antigen specificity is unknown.

60 Vbeta and 13 Jbeta primers were used in PCR. Data came from immunoSEQ multiplex PCR; TCRdb stores just in-frame clones and leaves some out. The sample lists roughly 180,000 clones; around 79% were seen once. Study observations and caveats: Testing in vitro showed a few CMV-associated chains specific for CMV antigens.

The sequence was obtained from a girl aged 10-17 years in good health and CMV-seropositive. This rearrangement joins TRBV7-6 to TRBJ1-1; D gene uncertain. The sample taken for sequencing was PBMCs. The CDR3 coding sequence is TGTGCCAGCAGCATAGGGTTTGCAGGATTCAACACTGAAGCTTTCTTT. It translates to CASSIGFAGFNTEAFF.